This T cell receptor beta chain was identified in a study of cytomegalovirus exposure and HLA in healthy donors. Study results and limitations: In vitro experiments confirmed that three CMV-associated chains were specific for CMV antigens.

This table comes from immunoSEQ multiplex PCR, and its TCRdb copy is limited to in-frame clones, with some not included. Of approximately 160,000 clones listed, approximately 86% are singletons. Worth noting for this clone: The antigen is not known.

Material for sequencing was PBMCs. The receptor's source is a man between 25 and 39 years old in good health and CMV-seropositive.

The CDR3 DNA sequence: TGTGCCAGTAGGGCGGGCCGGGCCGCAACAGATACGCAGTATTTT. Amino acid sequence: CASRAGRAATDTQYF. The rearrangement joins TRBV19 to TRBJ2-3, with D possibly TRBD2 on 5 matching bases. The ends were cut back, 6 bases at V and 3 bases at J, with 16 bases in the middle. The CDR3 extends over 15 amino acids. The germline V gene has CDR1 LNHDA and CDR2 SQIVND (reference sequence).